The 13 T cell receptor beta chains below all came from one sample that was sequenced in a study of neurological immune-mediated disorders. TCRdb redid the calling of the 5' RACE reads with MiXCR, one entry per CDR3 protein. This sample has more than 40,000 distinct CDR3 sequences, with 3% to 3.5% found just once. Sequencing was done on a sample of PBMCs. Receptor source: a woman in her 50s with multiple sclerosis.

This clonotype was observed at least ten times. The rearrangement uses TRBV20-1 and TRBJ2-5; 11 nucleotides align to TRBD2. The CDR3 consists of 14 residues. J gave up 1 base and V 5 bases, and 3 bases lay outside the gene matches. Germline V gene sequence: CDR1 DFQATT, CDR2 SNEGSKA (reference sequence). CDR3 residues: CSAATSGSQETQYF. CDR3 in DNA: TGCAGTGCTGCCACTAGCGGGAGCCAAGAGACCCAGTACTTC.

Ten or more counts support this clonotype. The chain employs TRBV12-3 or TRBV12-4 and TRBJ2-1; 8 bases map to TRBD2. The CDR3 is 16 residues long. The V gene end was trimmed by 3 bases and the J gene end by 8 bases; junction bases not matched to a gene: 12. This chain's CDR3 is CASSFGGSGRFYEQFF. CDR3 DNA: TGTGCCAGCAGTTTCGGGGGCAGCGGGAGATTCTATGAGCAGTTCTTC.

This clonotype was seen at least ten times. The V call is TRBV4-2, the J call TRBJ1-4; TRBD1 is a possible D gene (6 bases). Germline CDR1 LGHNA, CDR2 YNFKEQ. With 5 bases removed from V and 0 bases from J, the gap between germline ends came to 13 bases. This CDR3 spans 16 amino acids. The CDR3 sequence is CASSGIGQPTNEKLFF. Written as DNA, the CDR3 is TGTGCCAGCAGCGGAATCGGACAGCCAACTAATGAAAAACTGTTTTTT.

This clonotype was seen many times. The V and J genes are TRBV20-1 and TRBJ2-1; 11 positions agree with TRBD2. The germline CDR1 and CDR2 sequences are DFQATT and SNEGSKA (reference sequence). The V segment lost 4 bases and the J segment 7 bases; nucleotides outside the gene matches: 6. The CDR3 extends over 14 amino acids. The CDR3 sequence is CSAKGLAGVNEQFF. In nucleotides, the CDR3 is TGCAGTGCTAAAGGACTAGCGGGCGTTAATGAGCAGTTCTTC.

There are many counts of this clonotype. This chain links TRBV7-2 with TRBJ1-6, with a possible D match to TRBD1 (6 bases). The germline V gene has CDR1 SGHTA and CDR2 FQGNSA. V shed 5 bases and J shed 7 bases, with 15 bases lying between them. The CDR3 consists of 15 residues. CDR3 sequence reads: CASSPPGQRNSPLHF. DNA for the CDR3: TGTGCCAGCAGCCCACCGGGACAACGGAATTCACCCCTCCACTTT. The whole variable domain, remainder taken from reference TRBV7-2 and TRBJ1-6, is GAGVSQSPSNKVTEKGKDVELRCDPISGHTALYWYRQSLGQGLEFLIYFQGNSAPDKSGLPSDRFSAERTGGSVSTLTIQRTQQEDSAVYLCASSPPGQRNSPLHFGNGTRLTVT.

The chain recombines TRBV12-3 or TRBV12-4 with TRBJ2-7; D gene unclear. Deletions cut 6 bases from V and 6 bases from J, with 12 bases between. The CDR3 contains 12 residues. Here the CDR3 DNA reads TGTGCCAGCAGCCTGACCCCTACCGAGCAGTACTTC. Translation: CASSLTPTEQYF.

This clonotype occurred many times. V is TRBV20-1 and J is TRBJ2-5; a weak D match, TRBD2 (7 bases). CDR1 and CDR2 (germline): DFQATT, SNEGSKA (reference sequence). The CDR3 length is 16 residues. Trimming left V 4 bases short and J 1 base short, with 19 bases between. The CDR3, as DNA: TGCAGTGCTAACGGCGAAAGTCGGGGGGCCCAAGAGACCCAGTACTTC. As protein: CSANGESRGAQETQYF.

This clonotype came up many times. The chain links TRBV6-2 or TRBV6-3 to TRBJ2-1; 7 bases match TRBD1. CDR1 and CDR2 from the germline V gene are MNHEY and SVGEGT. The CDR3 contains 16 residues. With V trimmed by 10 bases and J by 0 bases, 12 bases remained unmatched. CDR3 bases: TGTGCCACCGCCCTCTCAAACAGGGGCTCCTACAATGAGCAGTTCTTC. Translating gives CATALSNRGSYNEQFF.

This clonotype has ten or more counts. The genes are TRBV29-1 and TRBJ2-1; D possibly matches TRBD1 or TRBD2 (6 bases each). CDR1 is SQVTM, CDR2 ANQGSEA, per germline. This CDR3 is 14 amino acids long. The V end was cut by 4 bases, the J end by 7 bases, with 17 bases between. This CDR3 reads CSVAGGTRGNEQFF. DNA for the CDR3: TGCAGCGTTGCCGGGGGCACCCGGGGGAATGAGCAGTTCTTC.

This clonotype was picked up many times. This chain links TRBV3-1 with TRBJ2-1; 8 bases align to TRBD2. Unmatched junction bases numbered 8, after V lost 4 bases and J lost 0 bases. CDR3 size: 17 residues. CDR1 is LGHDT and CDR2 is YNNKEL in the germline V gene (reference sequence). Here the CDR3 DNA reads TGTGCCAGCAGCCCCCTCGTCGGGACTAGCTCCTACAATGAGCAGTTCTTC. Translation: CASSPLVGTSSYNEQFF.

This clonotype was counted ten times or more. This rearrangement joins TRBV12-3 or TRBV12-4 to TRBJ1-1; 7 bases line up with TRBD1. The CDR3 runs 13 residues. The V segment lost 3 bases and the J segment 4 bases; nucleotides outside the gene matches: 2. The CDR3 sequence is CASSLYRGTEAFF. CDR3 in DNA: TGTGCCAGCAGTTTGTACAGGGGCACTGAAGCTTTCTTT.

This clonotype was seen at least ten times. The V and J genes are TRBV10-3 and TRBJ2-1; TRBD2 matches at 10 bases. The V gene's germline CDR1 is ENHRY and CDR2 SYGVKD. Trimming took 11 bases from V and 4 from J; bases not matched to a gene: 11. The CDR3 spans 15 residues. DNA for the CDR3: TGTGCCGCCAGAGACAGCGGGAGGGGTTACAATGAGCAGTTCTTC. It yields the protein CAARDSGRGYNEQFF.

This clonotype appeared many times. The V gene is TRBV20-1, the J gene TRBJ2-3, with 12 positions matching TRBD2. This CDR3 is built from 14 residues. CDR1 and CDR2 from the germline V gene are DFQATT and SNEGSKA (reference sequence). In DNA, the CDR3 is TGCAGGGCGGCTAGCGGGGGGGTCACAGATACGCAGTATTTT. Translation gives CRAASGGVTDTQYF.